Below, one T cell receptor (beta chain) is given with its context. In the authors' workflow: From reference gene primer amplification, estimates of nucleated cell counts were derived. Measured with immunoSEQ multiplex PCR; TCRdb has only the in-frame clones, and not every one. V and J calls plus clone size are reproduced from that table; the DNA served to infer D and trimming. The profile shows about 200,000 clones, 82% of them singletons. The record originates from a study of blood T cell repertoires in COVID-19. Study at large: Sites in the United States, Italy and Spain provided acute and convalescent COVID-19 samples. From T cells, B-cell-depleted T cells, or PBMCs came the material, which was cDNA or gDNA.

J lost 4 bases, V lost 7 bases, and 15 bases had no gene match. The CDR3 runs 16 residues. Germline V gene data show CDR1 as WSHSY and CDR2 as SAAADI. The gene calls are TRBV10-2 and TRBJ1-2; 7 bases are a match to TRBD1. Sequenced sample: peripheral blood. The source of this sequence is a woman in her thirties or forties with acute or convalescent COVID-19. Written as DNA, the CDR3 is TGCGCCAGCAAAAATCCGGGACAGCCAGGGGGCTATGGCTACACCTTC. This translates into CASKNPGQPGGYGYTF.